The 15 T cell receptor beta chains below all came from one sample that was sequenced in a study of persistence of HIV-infected CD4 T cells. The stimulus was an HIV-1 Gag 15-mer peptide pool, around 1.1 ug/peptide/mL. Sorted nonresponding memory CD4+ T cells were CD40L-negative, CD69-negative, CD45RO-high. No antigens are known for them. Sequencing used immunoSEQ version 4 in survey mode. Repertoires were generated with immunoSEQ multiplex PCR, while TCRdb's copy carries only in-frame clones and drops some. The sample includes about 40,000 clones, approximately 78% of them seen just once. The input for sequencing was CD4+ T cells sorted from PBMCs after roughly 20-hour stimulation, taken from a patient who received antiretroviral therapy. The receptor source for this set is an adult man with HIV who was CMV-seropositive.

This sequence joins TRBV6-1 and TRBJ1-2, with 7 bases that match TRBD1. The V gene end was trimmed by 1 base and the J gene end by 12 bases; junction bases not matched to a gene: 14. This CDR3 has 15 amino acids. The germline V gene has CDR1 MNHNS and CDR2 SASEGT. The chain's CDR3 is CASSEGSYRGDLNTF. The CDR3 DNA sequence: TGTGCCAGCAGTGAAGGAAGTTACAGGGGAGATCTGAACACCTTC.

The CDR3 sequence is CASRISSGIVDTEAFF. CDR3 sequence (DNA): TGTGCCAGCAGAATCTCGTCTGGGATTGTGGACACTGAAGCTTTCTTT. The gene calls are TRBV3-1 (or the pseudogene TRBV3-2) and TRBJ1-1; D is ambiguous. Between the trimmed V and J ends, which lost 6 bases and 3 bases, there was a span of 20 bases. The length of the CDR3 is 16 residues. Germline V gives CDR1 LGHDT, CDR2 YNNKEL (reference sequence).

The chain joins TRBV10-3 to TRBJ2-6, with D tentatively TRBD1 (6 bases). This CDR3 is built from 18 residues. Trimming took off 2 bases at V and 2 bases at J, with 16 bases between the two ends. The germline CDR1 and CDR2 sequences are ENHRY and SYGVKD. DNA of the CDR3: TGTGCCATCAGTGAGAACAGGGTGAATTCGGCTGGGGCCAACGTCCTGACTTTC. Its translation is CAISENRVNSAGANVLTF.

V is TRBV7-2 and J is TRBJ2-7; 7 bases align to TRBD2. V lost 5 bases, J lost 2 bases, and 9 bases stayed unmatched. This CDR3 spans 15 amino acids. The germline CDR1 and CDR2 sequences are SGHTA and FQGNSA. This CDR3 reads CASSLGGGRAYEQYF. CDR3 nucleotides: TGTGCCAGCAGCCTTGGTGGCGGGAGAGCCTACGAGCAGTACTTC.

The V and J genes are TRBV13 and TRBJ2-7, with 7 bases identical to TRBD1. CDR1 is PRHDT, CDR2 FYEKMQ, per germline (reference sequence). The CDR3 totals 15 residues. Unmatched junction bases numbered 8, after V lost 5 bases and J lost 1 base. The CDR3 DNA is TGTGCCAGCAGCCGACAGGGAAGAATGTCCTACGAGCAGTACTTC. This translates into CASSRQGRMSYEQYF. The variable domain in full, completed from reference TRBV13 and TRBJ2-7, reads AAGVIQSPRHLIKEKRETATLKCYPIPRHDTVYWYQQGPGQDPQFLISFYEKMQSDKGSIPDRFSAQQFSDYHSELNMSSLELGDSALYFCASSRQGRMSYEQYFGPGTRLTVT.

The chain couples TRBV24-1 to TRBJ2-1, with TRBD2 matching over 9 bases. Germline CDR1 is KGHDR and CDR2 is SFDVKD. Unmatched junction bases numbered 4, after V lost 4 bases and J lost 1 base. This CDR3 comprises 16 residues. The CDR3 DNA follows: TGTGCCACCAGTGACCGGAGCGGGGGGTCCTACAATGAGCAGTTCTTC. This gives the protein CATSDRSGGSYNEQFF.

The chain joins TRBV5-1 to TRBJ2-1; 8 nucleotides match TRBD2. Per germline, CDR1 SGHRS and CDR2 YFSETQ. CDR3 size: 17 residues. After removal of 4 bases from V and 4 bases from J, the junction contained 13 bases not matched to a gene. CDR3 residues: CASSNALTSGDYNEQFF. The CDR3 nucleotides read TGCGCCAGCAGCAATGCACTCACTAGCGGAGATTACAATGAGCAGTTCTTC.

The chain links TRBV28 to TRBJ2-2; the D call may be TRBD1 or TRBD2 (5 bases each). Germline V gene data show CDR1 as MDHEN and CDR2 as SYDVKM. V was clipped by 4 bases and J by 4 bases, with 10 bases between them. CDR3 length equals 14 residues. The CDR3 sequence is CASSYGALTGELFF. CDR3 DNA: TGTGCCAGCAGTTACGGGGCACTCACCGGGGAGCTGTTTTTT.

The rearrangement links TRBV14 to TRBJ1-4, with D tentatively TRBD1 (6 bases). Trimming took off 4 bases at V and 8 bases at J, with 17 bases between the two ends. The length of the CDR3 is 15 residues. The germline CDR1 and CDR2 sequences are SGHDN and FVKESK. CDR3 protein: CASSRKGGAPEKLFF. In DNA, the CDR3 is TGTGCCAGCAGCCGGAAAGGGGGAGCCCCCGAAAAACTGTTTTTT.

This sequence joins TRBV2 and TRBJ1-6, with D possibly being TRBD1 (6 bases). The CDR3 consists of 15 residues. Trimming took off 6 bases at V and 1 base at J, with 10 bases between the two ends. Germline V gives CDR1 SNHLY, CDR2 FYNNEI. CDR3 in amino acids: CASSETGSYNSPLHF. The CDR3 DNA is TGTGCCAGCAGCGAGACAGGTTCCTATAATTCACCCCTCCACTTT.

V gene TRBV6-1 combines with J gene TRBJ2-7; perhaps TRBD1 as D (5 bases). Germline CDR1 and CDR2: MNHNS and SASEGT. The CDR3 consists of 13 residues. Trimming removed 2 bases from V and 3 bases from J, with 8 bases in between. The CDR3 reads CASSERGNYEQYF. For the CDR3, the DNA is TGTGCCAGCAGTGAAAGGGGTAACTACGAGCAGTACTTC.

This clone was counted a few times. V and J are TRBV2 and TRBJ2-7, with D maybe TRBD1 (6 bases). Trimming removed 7 bases from V and 3 bases from J, with 22 bases in between. The CDR3 has 16 amino acids. Looked up from germline, CDR1 is SNHLY and CDR2 is FYNNEI. The CDR3 loop reads CASKREQGKLSYEQYF. The CDR3 DNA follows: TGTGCCAGCAAAAGGGAACAGGGTAAATTGAGCTACGAGCAGTACTTC.

The chain carries TRBV20-1 and TRBJ1-2; 7 positions match TRBD1. Trimming took 3 bases from V and 5 from J; bases not matched to a gene: 6. Germline V gene data show CDR1 as DFQATT and CDR2 as SNEGSKA (reference sequence). The CDR3 extends over 13 amino acids. The CDR3 sequence is CSASWGQRYGYTF. In DNA form, the CDR3 reads TGCAGTGCTAGTTGGGGACAGAGATATGGCTACACCTTC.

V gene TRBV14 combines with J gene TRBJ1-3; TRBD1 matches at 9 bases. Germline CDR1 SGHDN, CDR2 FVKESK. The CDR3 extends over 18 amino acids. The trim removed 2 bases at V and 6 bases at J, leaving 14 bases unmatched. The CDR3 DNA follows: TGTGCCAGCAGCCAACGAATTCCCGGGACAGGGATTTTAAACACCATATATTTT. Amino acid sequence: CASSQRIPGTGILNTIYF.

This chain links TRBV19 with TRBJ2-7, with TRBD1 as a possible D gene (5 bases). Trimming cost V 4 bases and J 3 bases, with 7 bases left between them. Germline CDR1 reads LNHDA; CDR2 reads SQIVND (reference sequence). This CDR3 is 12 amino acids long. The CDR3 protein is CASSNQGYEQYF. The CDR3 nucleotides read TGTGCCAGTAGTAACCAGGGCTACGAGCAGTACTTC.